This T cell receptor (beta chain) originates from a study of glioma-infiltrating T cells after dendritic cell vaccination. Sequenced by immunoSEQ multiplex PCR; TCRdb stores in-frame clones only, minus some. Here the sample spans about 21,000 clones, roughly 78% being singletons. The V and J ends lost 5 bases and 8 bases respectively, with 22 bases between them. Germline-derived CDR1 and CDR2 are SGHTA and FQGNSA. This CDR3 is built from 16 residues. Patients had residual fresh-frozen tumor tissue and more than two years of survival data. Isocitrate dehydrogenase mutation was absent in all glioblastoma patients.

This TCR was recovered from a human donor with glioblastoma. V and J are TRBV7-2 and TRBJ2-4, with D tentatively TRBD2 (5 bases). Sequencing used blood, obtained before dendritic cell vaccination. The CDR3 is CASSPQYREISHIQYF. The CDR3 DNA follows: TGTGCCAGCAGCCCCCAGTATCGGGAAATCTCCCACATTCAGTACTTC. Variable domain in full (rest from reference TRBV7-2 and TRBJ2-4): GAGVSQSPSNKVTEKGKDVELRCDPISGHTALYWYRQSLGQGLEFLIYFQGNSAPDKSGLPSDRFSAERTGGSVSTLTIQRTQQEDSAVYLCASSPQYREISHIQYFGAGTRLSVL.